The 24 T cell receptor beta chains in this list originate from one sample, sequenced in a study of cytomegalovirus exposure and HLA in healthy donors. A multiplex PCR was run with 60 Vbeta primers and 13 Jbeta primers. Clones were read by immunoSEQ multiplex PCR, and TCRdb kept only the in-frame ones, dropping some. The data show about 140,000 clones, 75% to 85% seen once. The sequenced sample was PBMCs. These receptors all stem from a female donor in good health and CMV-seronegative.

The chain links TRBV30 to TRBJ1-2, with 7 positions matching TRBD1. Trimming cost V 0 bases and J 1 base; bases outside gene matches: 8. CDR3 length: 16 residues. Germline CDR1 reads GTSNPN; CDR2 reads SVGIG (reference sequence). Here the CDR3 reads CAWSVPPTGINYGYTF. The CDR3 DNA is TGTGCCTGGAGTGTACCCCCGACAGGGATTAACTATGGCTACACCTTC.

V and J are TRBV29-1 and TRBJ1-2, with D perhaps TRBD1 (6 bases). Per the germline V gene, CDR1 is SQVTM and CDR2 is ANQGSEA. V lost 3 bases, J lost 4 bases, and 9 bases lay in between. There are 12 residues in the CDR3. CDR3: CSVERGPYGYTF. As DNA, the CDR3 is TGCAGCGTTGAGCGGGGGCCCTATGGCTACACCTTC.

This clone occurred a few times. The chain combines TRBV9 with TRBJ1-4, with 8 bases that match TRBD1. CDR3 length: 14 amino acids. Germline V lookup: CDR1 SGDLS, CDR2 YYNGEE. V dropped 3 bases and J dropped 8; count of bases not matched to a gene: 6. The chain's CDR3 is CASSARGPEEKLFF. CDR3 DNA sequence: TGTGCCAGCAGCGCCAGGGGGCCTGAGGAAAAACTGTTTTTT.

The J gene is TRBJ1-4, the V gene TRBV7-2; possibly TRBD1 for D (5 bases). Trimming left V 1 base short and J 7 bases short, with 13 bases between. This CDR3 spans 15 amino acids. Per germline, CDR1 SGHTA and CDR2 FQGNSA. The CDR3 coding sequence is TGTGCCAGCAGCTTAGGGGGGGTTGTCGGTGAAAAACTGTTTTTT. Translated: CASSLGGVVGEKLFF.

This chain links TRBV9 with TRBJ1-2, with 7 bases that match TRBD1. The CDR3 sequence is 15 residues long. Germline CDR1 and CDR2: SGDLS and YYNGEE. V lost 3 bases, J lost 4 bases, and 9 bases stayed unmatched. CDR3 residues: CASSGTGDVGYGYTF. The CDR3 coding sequence is TGTGCCAGCAGCGGAACAGGGGACGTTGGCTATGGCTACACCTTC.

The genes are TRBV7-9 and TRBJ2-7; no clear D gene. The V gene lost 5 bases and the J gene lost 5 bases, with 10 bases spanning the gap. The CDR3 is made up of 12 amino acids. CDR1 is SEHNR, CDR2 FQNEAQ, per germline (reference sequence). CDR3 sequence: CASSPRAHEQYF. CDR3 bases: TGTGCCAGCAGCCCGCGAGCCCACGAGCAGTACTTC.

This clone was observed a few times. The chain joins TRBV10-3 to TRBJ2-7, with TRBD2 matching over 13 bases. Trimming at V came to 6 bases and at J to 2 bases, leaving 1 base not matched to a gene. The CDR3 loop spans 14 amino acids. Germline V gives CDR1 ENHRY, CDR2 SYGVKD. CDR3 amino acids: CAIRGLAGPYEQYF. The CDR3, as DNA: TGTGCCATCAGGGGACTAGCGGGACCCTACGAGCAGTACTTC.

The chain carries TRBV2 and TRBJ1-3, with D unresolved. V dropped 8 bases and J dropped 7 bases, with 9 bases sitting between them. This CDR3 has 11 residues. Per germline, CDR1 SNHLY and CDR2 FYNNEI. CDR3 in amino acids: CASPGGNTIYF. CDR3 DNA: TGTGCCAGCCCAGGCGGGAACACCATATATTTT.

The chain is built from TRBV27 and TRBJ2-1; unclear D gene. V lost 5 bases and J 7 bases, leaving 15 bases between the germline ends. Germline CDR1 and CDR2: MNHEY and SMNVEV (reference sequence). The CDR3 is 14 amino acids. The CDR3 DNA reads as TGTGCCAGCAGTCTTAATAGTGGTGTTAATGAGCAGTTCTTC. Translated: CASSLNSGVNEQFF.

This rearrangement joins TRBV4-1 to TRBJ2-5; D might be TRBD2 (6 bases). The DNA end is more similar to TRBJ2-7, so the J call may be wrong. Germline assignment: CDR1 MGHRA and CDR2 YSYEKL. The CDR3 loop spans 14 amino acids. DNA for the CDR3: TGCGCCAGCAGCCAGGTGGACTACTCTTACGAGCAGTACTTC. The encoded protein is CASSQVDYSYEQYF.

This sequence joins TRBV6-5 and TRBJ2-7; 9 bases align to TRBD1. After removal of 2 bases from V and 3 bases from J, the junction contained 2 bases not matched to a gene. Germline-derived CDR1 and CDR2 are MNHEY and SVGAGI. The length of the CDR3 is 14 residues. CDR3 loop: CASSYVGQGYEQYF. The CDR3 DNA reads TGTGCCAGCAGTTACGTGGGACAGGGCTACGAGCAGTACTTC.

This chain connects TRBV15 to TRBJ1-1; 11 positions match TRBD1. Losses at the gene ends were 1 base for V and 4 bases for J; bases not matched to a gene: 5. Per germline, CDR1 LNHNV and CDR2 YYDKDF (reference sequence). This CDR3 contains 16 residues. CDR3 nucleotides: TGTGCCACCAGCAGAGGGACAGGGGGCGCGAGCACTGAAGCTTTCTTT. Amino acid sequence: CATSRGTGGASTEAFF.

The chain is built from TRBV5-1 and TRBJ2-7; 15 nucleotides align to TRBD2. CDR1 and CDR2 from the germline V gene are SGHRS and YFSETQ. CDR3 size: 17 residues. After removal of 4 bases from V and 0 bases from J, the junction contained 5 bases not matched to a gene. The CDR3, as DNA: TGCGCCAGCAGCCCAGGACTAGCGGGAGGGATCTCCTACGAGCAGTACTTC. Translated: CASSPGLAGGISYEQYF.

The chain carries TRBV27 and TRBJ2-5; TRBD1 matches 7 bases. The V gene's germline CDR1 is MNHEY and CDR2 SMNVEV (reference sequence). The CDR3 totals 13 residues. The ends lost 6 bases at V and 5 bases at J; junction bases unmatched: 6. The CDR3 sequence: CASSMDRWETQYF. The CDR3 DNA follows: TGTGCCAGCAGCATGGACAGGTGGGAGACCCAGTACTTC.

This clone showed up just once. This chain links TRBV5-6 with TRBJ2-7; 11 bases match TRBD1. The CDR3 is 14 residues long. Germline V CDR1 and CDR2: SGHDT, YYEEEE. Trimming cost V 3 bases and J 4 bases; bases outside gene matches: 3. In nucleotides, the CDR3 is TGTGCCAGCAGCTCCCGGGACAGGGGGTACGAGCAGTACTTC. It encodes CASSSRDRGYEQYF.

The chain combines TRBV15 with TRBJ2-1, with TRBD2 matching 8 bases. The V and J ends lost 5 bases and 9 bases, in that order; junction bases with no gene match: 12. The germline CDR1 and CDR2 sequences are LNHNV and YYDKDF (reference sequence). The CDR3 extends over 15 amino acids. DNA of the CDR3: TGTGCCACCAGCGGGCGGGAGGAAAAACGGAGTGAGCAGTTCTTC. Its protein product is CATSGREEKRSEQFF.

V is TRBV10-2 and J is TRBJ1-6; 10 bases match TRBD1. The germline gives CDR1 WSHSY, CDR2 SAAADI. Trimming took 3 bases from V and 8 from J; bases not matched to a gene: 4. This CDR3 contains 15 residues. Written as DNA, the CDR3 is TGCGCCAGCAGTGACGGGGACAGGGGTGATTCACCCCTCCACTTT. Protein: CASSDGDRGDSPLHF.

The V call is TRBV10-3, the J call TRBJ1-1, with TRBD1 matching over 9 bases. The CDR3 is 14 amino acids. The germline gives CDR1 ENHRY, CDR2 SYGVKD. J lost 2 bases, V lost 6 bases, and 4 bases had no gene match. The CDR3 loop is CAISRDRVNTEAFF. The CDR3 DNA sequence: TGTGCCATCAGCCGGGACAGGGTAAACACTGAAGCTTTCTTT.

This clone occurred once. V gene TRBV7-9 combines with J gene TRBJ2-3, with 10 bases that match TRBD2. The J segment lost 9 bases and the V segment lost 2 bases, leaving 8 bases of the junction unmatched. The CDR3 length is 15 residues. In germline, CDR1 is SEHNR, CDR2 FQNEAQ (reference sequence). The CDR3 spells CASSLIQLAGATQYF. The CDR3 DNA reads as TGTGCCAGCAGCTTAATCCAGCTAGCGGGAGCAACGCAGTATTTT.

This clone has a handful of counts. This chain connects TRBV7-6 to TRBJ1-3; no clear D. CDR3 length equals 21 residues. Germline lookup yields CDR1 SGHVS and CDR2 FNYEAQ. Trimming took off 1 base at V and 0 bases at J, with 25 bases between the two ends. CDR3 amino acids: CASSLGRLTIPPSSSGNTIYF. As DNA, the CDR3 is TGTGCCAGCAGCTTAGGACGGCTTACTATTCCCCCGTCAAGCTCTGGAAACACCATATATTTT. The entire variable domain, with the rest obtained from reference TRBV7-6 and TRBJ1-3, is as follows: GAGVSQSPRYKVTKRGQDVALRCDPISGHVSLYWYRQALGQGPEFLTYFNYEAQQDKSGLPNDRFSAERPEGSISTLTIQRTEQRDSAMYRCASSLGRLTIPPSSSGNTIYFGEGSWLTVV.

This clone was recorded a few times. The chain uses TRBV7-2 and TRBJ1-3; possible D gene TRBD1, 6 bases. The CDR3 loop spans 16 amino acids. Germline loops: CDR1 SGHTA, CDR2 FQGNSA. V lost 1 base, J lost 4 bases, and 14 bases lay in between. The CDR3, as DNA: TGTGCCAGCAGCTTAGGGGGAGCAGGGGCAGGAAACACCATATATTTT. Residues: CASSLGGAGAGNTIYF.

This chain uses TRBV30 with TRBJ2-7; TRBD2 might be the D (6 bases). The CDR3 loop spans 12 amino acids. Trimming cost V 4 bases and J 2 bases, with 9 bases left between them. Germline CDR1 GTSNPN, CDR2 SVGIG (reference sequence). CDR3 coding DNA: TGTGCCTGGACTAGCGTTCCCTACGAGCAGTACTTC. Protein: CAWTSVPYEQYF.

V usage is TRBV27 and J usage is TRBJ1-4, with D tentatively TRBD1 (6 bases). The CDR3 sequence is 14 residues long. From germline, CDR1 is MNHEY and CDR2 SMNVEV (reference sequence). The germline V and J ends were trimmed by 5 bases and 5 bases, with 12 bases remaining between them. CDR3 protein: CASSKGQWNEKLFF. The CDR3 nucleotides read TGTGCCAGCAGTAAAGGACAGTGGAATGAAAAACTGTTTTTT.

The chain has TRBV9 and TRBJ1-2; TRBD1 might be the D (6 bases). The CDR3 contains 14 residues. The V gene's germline CDR1 is SGDLS and CDR2 YYNGEE. Trimming pared 0 bases from V and 6 bases from J, leaving 12 bases between. Here the CDR3 DNA reads TGTGCCAGCAGCGTAGGGGGGGGGCGGGATGGCTACACCTTC. Translated: CASSVGGGRDGYTF.